This T cell receptor beta chain was recorded in a study of beta chain features in type 1 diabetes. Sorted populations all had greater than 95% purity. The entirety of the isolated RNA underwent reverse transcription, so expressed TCRB transcripts were sequenced. Clones were sequenced by immunoSEQ multiplex PCR, and TCRdb holds only the in-frame ones, with some missing. Here the sample spans about 140,000 clones, about 10% being singletons. V lost 1 base, J lost 3 bases, and 15 bases lay in between. This CDR3 is built from 16 residues. The V gene's germline CDR1 is SGHNT and CDR2 YYREEE (reference sequence). This clone was counted between two and nine times.

The V call is TRBV5-4, the J call TRBJ2-3; TRBD2 is a possible D gene (6 bases). The sequencing sample was made of naive CD4+ T cells from blood. The origin of this receptor is a man younger than 35 in good health. CDR3 bases: TGTGCCAGCAGCTTGATGTGGGGCGGGGTTACAGATACGCAGTATTTT. Translated: CASSLMWGGVTDTQYF.